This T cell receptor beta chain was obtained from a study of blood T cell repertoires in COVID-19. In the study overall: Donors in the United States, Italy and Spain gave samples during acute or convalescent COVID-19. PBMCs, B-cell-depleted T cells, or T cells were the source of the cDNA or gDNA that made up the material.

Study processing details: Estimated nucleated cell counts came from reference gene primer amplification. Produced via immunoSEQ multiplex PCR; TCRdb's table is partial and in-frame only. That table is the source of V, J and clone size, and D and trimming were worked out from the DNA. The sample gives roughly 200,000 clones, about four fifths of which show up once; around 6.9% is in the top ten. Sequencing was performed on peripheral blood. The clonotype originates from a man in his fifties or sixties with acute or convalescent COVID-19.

CDR3 bases: TGTGCCAGCAGTCTAGGGACAGGCCCTTCCTACGAGCAGTACTTC. Protein sequence: CASSLGTGPSYEQYF. V gene TRBV6-5 combines with J gene TRBJ2-7, with TRBD1 matching over 8 bases. CDR1 and CDR2 (germline): MNHEY, SVGAGI. The CDR3 length is 15 residues. J lost 1 base, V lost 5 bases, and 7 bases had no gene match.